The rows below give T cell receptor beta chains drawn from one sample of a study of early T cells in non-severe SARS-CoV-2 infection. TCRdb re-called the 5' RACE reads through MiXCR, storing one row per CDR3 protein. The table has roughly 53,000 distinct CDR3 sequences, around 12% seen once. Sequenced here: whole blood, sampled at baseline. The receptors were gathered from an adult who was a healthcare worker with PCR-confirmed SARS-CoV-2 infection or an uninfected control (not recorded which). CDR3s include the opening cysteine and the closing phenylalanine or tryptophan. The D gene is left open where the match is weak. Part of the rows lack a size; the others show once, few, many or a class for expanded clones.

d_gene: NA; j_gene: TRBJ2-5; v_gene: TRBV7-7; abundance: NA; CDR3nt: TGTGCCAGCAGCTTATCTGGGAATAGGCAAGAGACCCAGTACTTC; CDR3aa: CASSLSGNRQETQYF
d_gene: TRBD1; j_gene: TRBJ1-6; v_gene: TRBV7-3; abundance: few; CDR3nt: TGTGCCAGCAGCCCAGGGGGCGCACAGTCACCCCTCCACTTT; CDR3aa: CASSPGGAQSPLHF
d_gene: NA; j_gene: TRBJ2-7; v_gene: TRBV28; abundance: NA; CDR3nt: TGTGCCAGCATCTACCTCCGGGGGCCAATCTACGAGCAGTACTTC; CDR3aa: CASIYLRGPIYEQYF
d_gene: NA; j_gene: TRBJ2-7; v_gene: TRBV9; abundance: NA; CDR3nt: TGTGCCAGCAGCGTACAGCCGTCCTACGAGCAGTACTTC; CDR3aa: CASSVQPSYEQYF
d_gene: TRBD1; j_gene: TRBJ2-6; v_gene: TRBV5-1; abundance: NA; CDR3nt: TGCGCCAGCAGCGGACGGACAGGGTCCGGGGCCAACGTCCTGACTTTC; CDR3aa: CASSGRTGSGANVLTF
d_gene: NA; j_gene: TRBJ2-7; v_gene: TRBV3-1; abundance: few; CDR3nt: TGTGCCAGCAGCCGCAGCCGGGTCCCAATTTACGAGCAGTACTTC; CDR3aa: CASSRSRVPIYEQYF
d_gene: NA; j_gene: TRBJ2-3; v_gene: TRBV7-2; abundance: NA; CDR3nt: TGTGCCAGCAGCAGAAACACAGATACGCAGTATTTT; CDR3aa: CASSRNTDTQYF
d_gene: NA; j_gene: TRBJ2-5; v_gene: TRBV19; abundance: NA; CDR3nt: TGTGCCAGTAGTATTTGGCCTGGGGCTACCCAAGAGACCCAGTACTTC; CDR3aa: CASSIWPGATQETQYF
d_gene: NA; j_gene: TRBJ1-6; v_gene: TRBV20-1; abundance: few; CDR3nt: TGCAGTGCTAGGACGGGACCCAATAATTCACCCCTCCACTTT; CDR3aa: CSARTGPNNSPLHF
d_gene: TRBD2; j_gene: TRBJ2-1; v_gene: TRBV27; abundance: many; CDR3nt: TGTGCCAGCAGGAATAGCCCGACTAGCGGGAGGGCCAATGAGCAGTTCTTC; CDR3aa: CASRNSPTSGRANEQFF